This T cell receptor (beta chain) derives from a study of siplizumab effects on memory and regulatory T cells. About this clone: Its antigen is not identified.

Clones were read by immunoSEQ multiplex PCR, and TCRdb kept only the in-frame ones, dropping some. The sample records approximately 110,000 clones, under 95% being singletons. General study results and limits: About 80-95% of proliferating CD4+ or CD8+ clones had no assignable naive or memory phenotype. The Treg-derived share of mappable alloreactive CD4+ clones averaged 68.8% with siplizumab and 25% to 30% in controls. Memory cells seemed less diverse than naive T cells, which seemed major alloresponse contributors. No functional test confirmed suppression by proliferating siplizumab-culture Tregs.

This TCR derives from a human donor in good health. Input material: Tregs sorted from blood.

CDR3 sequence reads: CASSPGRGGSQPQHF. The CDR3 nucleotides are TGTGCCAGCTCTCCGGGACGCGGGGGAAGTCAGCCCCAGCATTTT. The J gene is TRBJ1-5, the V gene TRBV18; D may be TRBD1 (5 bases). The ends were cut back, 6 bases at V and 6 bases at J, with 18 bases in the middle. Germline CDR1 and CDR2: KGHSH and LQKENI. CDR3 size: 15 residues. Based on the CDR3 plus reference TRBV18 and TRBJ1-5, the full variable domain is NAGVMQNPRHLVRRRGQEARLRCSPMKGHSHVYWYRQLPEEGLKFMVYLQKENIIDESGMPKERFSAEFPKEGPSILRIQQVVRGDSAAYFCASSPGRGGSQPQHFGDGTRLSIL.